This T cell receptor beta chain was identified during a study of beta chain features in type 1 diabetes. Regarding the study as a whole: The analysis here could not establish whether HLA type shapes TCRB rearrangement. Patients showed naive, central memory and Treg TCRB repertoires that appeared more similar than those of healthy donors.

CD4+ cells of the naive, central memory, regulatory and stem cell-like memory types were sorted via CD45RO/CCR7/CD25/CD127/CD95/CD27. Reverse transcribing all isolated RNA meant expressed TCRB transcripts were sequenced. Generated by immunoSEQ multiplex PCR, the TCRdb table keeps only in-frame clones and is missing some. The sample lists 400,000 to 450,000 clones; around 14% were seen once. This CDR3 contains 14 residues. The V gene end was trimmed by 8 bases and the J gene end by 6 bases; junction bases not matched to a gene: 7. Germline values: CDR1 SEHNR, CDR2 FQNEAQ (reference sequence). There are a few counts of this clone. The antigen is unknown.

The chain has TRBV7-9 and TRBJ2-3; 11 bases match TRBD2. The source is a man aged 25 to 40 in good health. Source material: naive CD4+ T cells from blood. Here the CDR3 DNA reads TGTGCCAGCGCCTTTAGCGGGGGGGCTGATACGCAGTATTTT. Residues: CASAFSGGADTQYF.